A selection of T cell receptor beta chains follows, all from one sample in a study of cytomegalovirus exposure and HLA in healthy donors. The table came from immunoSEQ multiplex PCR; TCRdb's copy has only in-frame clones and leaves some out. Of 200,000 to 250,000 clones in the sample, around 75% were seen once. Sequences were obtained from PBMCs. All receptors come from a woman in her 30s in good health and CMV-seronegative. Both conserved end residues are part of each CDR3. The order of the fields is clone size, D gene, J gene, V gene, CDR3 DNA, CDR3 protein. A D gene is named only where the DNA matches it firmly. Clone size is shown for a subset of rows, as once, few, many or a class of expanded clone.

NA TRBD2 TRBJ2-7 TRBV9 TGTGCCAGCAGCGTAGGCGCGGGAGTATCCTACGAGCAGTACTTC CASSVGAGVSYEQYF
NA TRBD2 TRBJ2-1 TRBV4-1 TGCGCCAGCAACCCCGGCCTAGCGGGAGCCTACAATGAGCAGTTCTTC CASNPGLAGAYNEQFF
NA NA TRBJ1-3 TRBV19 TGTGCCAGTACGAATAACCGGGGCAGGGGAATAGTTGGAAACACCATATATTTT CASTNNRGRGIVGNTIYF
NA NA TRBJ2-1 TRBV29-1 TGCAGCGTTGAAGACCAGCGGGTCGCGGGGCACAATGAGCAGTTCTTC CSVEDQRVAGHNEQFF
NA TRBD1 TRBJ2-7 TRBV7-3 TGTGCCAGCAGCCCGGGACAGGGTCCCTACGAGCAGTACTTC CASSPGQGPYEQYF
NA NA TRBJ1-1 TRBV6-5 TGTGCCAGCAGTGAAGTGGGGCCTGAAGCTTTCTTT CASSEVGPEAFF
NA NA TRBJ2-5 TRBV6-5 TGTGCCATCAGGCCGGACGGGGCGGGGGAGACCCAGTACTTC CAIRPDGAGETQYF
once NA TRBJ1-2 TRBV5-6 TGTGCCAGCAGCTTGGGCGGGACCTATGGCTACACCTTC CASSLGGTYGYTF
NA NA TRBJ2-5 TRBV6-1 TGTGCCAGCACCATAGGAGCGGACCAGTACTTC CASTIGADQYF
NA TRBD2 TRBJ2-1 TRBV29-1 TGCAGCGTTGACCCGGGGCTTAAAGCGGGACTACTGCGCTACAATGAGCAGTTCTTC CSVDPGLKAGLLRYNEQFF
NA NA TRBJ1-1 TRBV7-3 TGTGCCAGCAGCATAGGGGGTTACACTGAAGCTTTCTTT CASSIGGYTEAFF
NA TRBD2 TRBJ2-1 TRBV7-8 TGTGCCAGCAGCTTAGGGCTAGCGGGAGGTACTGAGCAGTTCTTC CASSLGLAGGTEQFF
NA TRBD1 TRBJ1-1 TRBV29-1 TGCAGCGTTGAAGGACAGGGGGCGATCACTGAAGCTTTCTTT CSVEGQGAITEAFF
NA TRBD1 TRBJ1-1 TRBV7-2 TGTGCCAGCAGCCCCCGGACAGGGCGGGCTGAAGCTTTCTTT CASSPRTGRAEAFF
NA NA TRBJ1-1 TRBV6-5 TGTGCCAGCAGTCACAGTGGGCAGGAAGCTTTCTTT CASSHSGQEAFF
NA NA TRBJ2-6 TRBV5-5 TGTGCCAGCAGCTTTATCTCGGCAGGGGCAGGTGGGGCCAACGTCCTGACTTTC CASSFISAGAGGANVLTF
once NA TRBJ1-1 TRBV27 TGTGCCAGCAGTTTCGGGAGGAGTTCTGAAGCTTTCTTT CASSFGRSSEAFF
NA NA TRBJ1-4 TRBV7-2 TGTGCCAGCAGCTTAAGAGGGGGTAGGGATGAAAAACTGTTTTTT CASSLRGGRDEKLFF
once NA TRBJ1-1 TRBV5-1 TGCGCCAGCCAATTTGGACAGTTTAACACTGAAGCTTTCTTT CASQFGQFNTEAFF
NA NA TRBJ1-1 TRBV19 TGTGCCAGTAGTATAATGGGACACCAGAACACTGAAGCTTTCTTT CASSIMGHQNTEAFF
once TRBD2 TRBJ2-7 TRBV10-3 TGTGCCATCAGACCAAATCTAGCGGGAGTCTACGAGCAGTACTTC CAIRPNLAGVYEQYF
few NA TRBJ2-2 TRBV11-2 TGTGCCAGCAGCCCCCCCCGGGGAGGCCCCACCGGGGAGCTGTTTTTT CASSPPRGGPTGELFF
NA NA TRBJ2-2 TRBV5-1 TGCGCCAGCAGCTTGGGTCTGAACACCGGGGAGCTGTTTTTT CASSLGLNTGELFF
NA TRBD2 TRBJ2-1 TRBV15 TGTGCCACCAGTCGGGGGGGCCGGAACAATGAGCAGTTCTTC CATSRGGRNNEQFF
NA NA TRBJ2-3 TRBV7-6 TGTGCCAGCCGCCGCTCTGCGGGAGATACGCAGTATTTT CASRRSAGDTQYF
NA NA TRBJ2-2 TRBV5-6 TGTGCCAGCAGCCCCCTTAGGAGTAACACCGGGGAGCTGTTTTTT CASSPLRSNTGELFF
NA TRBD2 TRBJ2-7 TRBV10-2 TGCGCCAGCGCCTGGACTAGCGGCCTCGCCTACGAGCAGTACTTC CASAWTSGLAYEQYF
once TRBD1 TRBJ1-1 TRBV7-9 TGTGCCAGCAGCTTTGGGACAGGGGGGGAGGCTTTCTTT CASSFGTGGEAFF
once TRBD2 TRBJ2-3 TRBV30 TGTGCCTGGGCCCGTGGGCGGGGGTTCACAGATACGCAGTATTTT CAWARGRGFTDTQYF
NA TRBD2 TRBJ2-4 TRBV11-2 TGTGCCAGCAGCTTAGATAGGACTAGCGTAAACATTCAGTACTTC CASSLDRTSVNIQYF
NA TRBD2 TRBJ2-1 TRBV5-1 TGCGCCAGCAGCTTGGCTAGCGGGGGTAACAATGAGCAGTTCTTC CASSLASGGNNEQFF
few TRBD2 TRBJ2-1 TRBV7-9 TGTGCCAGCAGCTTAGCGGGAGGGGTAGTTGAGCAGTTCTTC CASSLAGGVVEQFF
NA TRBD1 TRBJ1-2 TRBV10-3 TGTGCCATCAGTTCCAGACAGGGGGCAGGTGGCTACACCTTC CAISSRQGAGGYTF
once NA TRBJ2-2 TRBV7-9 TGTTCCAGCAGCTTAGCGTCGACAGCCGCGAACACCGGGGAGCTGTTTTTT CSSSLASTAANTGELFF
NA TRBD1 TRBJ1-6 TRBV5-4 TGTGCCAGCAGCAGGGACAGCTTATATAATTCACCCCTCCACTTT CASSRDSLYNSPLHF
once NA TRBJ1-1 TRBV27 TGTGCCAGCAGTATAGTAGGGGGCACTGAAGCTTTCTTT CASSIVGGTEAFF
NA NA TRBJ1-4 TRBV5-5 TGTGCCAGCAGCTTCACAGGGACTAATGAAAAACTGTTTTTT CASSFTGTNEKLFF
NA TRBD1 TRBJ1-1 TRBV7-6 TGTGCCAGCAGCTTAAGACAGGGGACGAACACTGAAGCTTTCTTT CASSLRQGTNTEAFF
NA NA TRBJ2-1 TRBV27 TGTGCCAGCAGTTTAGGAGCGTCCGAATCGGATGAGCAGTTCTTC CASSLGASESDEQFF
few NA TRBJ2-5 TRBV2 TGTGCCAGCAGTGTAGTGTGGGAGACCCAGTACTTC CASSVVWETQYF
NA NA TRBJ1-3 TRBV5-1 TGCGCCAGCAGCACAACCTCACAGTTTTCTGGAAACACCATATATTTT CASSTTSQFSGNTIYF
NA TRBD1 TRBJ2-4 TRBV6-1 TGTGCCAGCAGTGAGAGGGACAGGGGATTCGAGGGAGCCAAAAACATTCAGTACTTC CASSERDRGFEGAKNIQYF
NA NA TRBJ2-3 TRBV4-1 TGCGCCAGCAGCCACCGACTACGCACAGATACGCAGTATTTT CASSHRLRTDTQYF
few NA TRBJ2-3 TRBV7-8 TGTGCCAGCAGCTTAGGAGGACTCCAGACGCAGTATTTT CASSLGGLQTQYF
once TRBD2 TRBJ2-1 TRBV7-3 TGTGCCAGCGGCGCGGGAGAGGGTGAGCAGTTCTTC CASGAGEGEQFF